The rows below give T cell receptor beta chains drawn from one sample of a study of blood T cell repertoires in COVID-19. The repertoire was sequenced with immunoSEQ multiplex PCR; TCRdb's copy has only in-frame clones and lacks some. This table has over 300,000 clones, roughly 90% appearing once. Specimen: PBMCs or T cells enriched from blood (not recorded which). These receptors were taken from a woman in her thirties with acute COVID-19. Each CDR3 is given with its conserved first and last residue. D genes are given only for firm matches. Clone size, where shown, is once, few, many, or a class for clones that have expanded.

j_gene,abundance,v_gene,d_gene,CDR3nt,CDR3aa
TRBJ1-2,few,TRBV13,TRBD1,TGTGCCAGCAGCTTAGAGGGACAGGGGGGGATGAGCTACACCTTC,CASSLEGQGGMSYTF
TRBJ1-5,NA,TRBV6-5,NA,TGTGCCAGCACTTACAGGGAGGGTCAGCCCCAGCATTTT,CASTYREGQPQHF
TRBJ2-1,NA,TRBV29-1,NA,TGCAGCGTTGAACAGGGGAATGAGCAGTTCTTC,CSVEQGNEQFF
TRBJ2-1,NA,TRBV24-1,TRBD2,TGTGCCACCAGTGTTCGGGGGGGCCAGGTCGGAAATGAGCAGTTCTTC,CATSVRGGQVGNEQFF
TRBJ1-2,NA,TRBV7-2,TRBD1,TGTGCCAGCAGCTTAGGACAGGGAGTTGGTGGCTACACCTTC,CASSLGQGVGGYTF
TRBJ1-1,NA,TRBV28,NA,TGTGCCAGCAGCCCATTGGGCCAATCAGGAGAAGCTTTCTTT,CASSPLGQSGEAFF
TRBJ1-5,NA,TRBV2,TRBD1,TGTGCCAGCAGCCCTGCCACAGGGGGGCCCCAGCATTTT,CASSPATGGPQHF
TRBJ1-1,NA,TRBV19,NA,TGTGCCAGTAGTTTCAGACAGGTTTCGAACACTGAAGCTTTCTTT,CASSFRQVSNTEAFF
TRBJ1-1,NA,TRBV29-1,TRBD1,TGCAGCGTTGGGGACAGGGGGGTGGGCACTGAAGCTTTCTTT,CSVGDRGVGTEAFF
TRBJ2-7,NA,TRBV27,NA,TGTGCCAGCCACGGACGGGACTCCTACGAGCAGTACTTC,CASHGRDSYEQYF
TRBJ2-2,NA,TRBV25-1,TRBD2,TGTGCCAGCAGGGGAAGCGGGGGGGCCGGAACCGGGGAGCTGTTTTTT,CASRGSGGAGTGELFF
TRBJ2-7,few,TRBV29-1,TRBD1,TGCAGCGCTAGGACAGGGAATACTTACGAGCAGTACTTC,CSARTGNTYEQYF
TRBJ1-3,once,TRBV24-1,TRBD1,TGTGCCACCAGTGATGCAGGGGGCTCTGGAAACACCATATATTTT,CATSDAGGSGNTIYF
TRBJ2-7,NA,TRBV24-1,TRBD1,TGTGCCACCAGTGCCGGGACAGGCTCCTACGAGCAGTACTTC,CATSAGTGSYEQYF
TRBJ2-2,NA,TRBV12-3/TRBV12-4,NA,TGTGCCAGCAGTTTCCTTAGCGGGGAGCTGTTTTTT,CASSFLSGELFF
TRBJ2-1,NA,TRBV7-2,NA,TGTGCCAGCAGCCTAGGGAGGAACCCCTACAATGAGCAGTTCTTC,CASSLGRNPYNEQFF
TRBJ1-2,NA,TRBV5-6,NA,TGTGCCAGCAGCGCACAGGGAGGGTTTTATGGCTACACCTTC,CASSAQGGFYGYTF
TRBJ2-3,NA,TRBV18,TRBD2,TGTGCCAGCTCACCGCTAGCGGGGGGCACAGATACGCAGTATTTT,CASSPLAGGTDTQYF
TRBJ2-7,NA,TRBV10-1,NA,TGCGCCAGCAGTGAGGGGGGGAAATCCTACGAGCAGTACTTC,CASSEGGKSYEQYF
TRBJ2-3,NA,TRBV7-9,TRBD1,TGTGCCAGCAGCTCTAGGCGCCCGGGACAGGGGGCTCCAGATACGCAGTATTTT,CASSSRRPGQGAPDTQYF
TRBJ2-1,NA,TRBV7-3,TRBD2,TGTGCCAGCAGCTTAAAAGCGGGGGGGCGAAATGAGCAGTTCTTC,CASSLKAGGRNEQFF
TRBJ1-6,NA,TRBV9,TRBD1,TGTGCCAGCAGCGTAGAGGGGACAGGGTTAGACAATTCACCCCTCCACTTT,CASSVEGTGLDNSPLHF
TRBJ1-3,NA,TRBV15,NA,TGTGCCACCAGCACCCCTCAGGGGAACCCCTCTGGAAACACCATATATTTT,CATSTPQGNPSGNTIYF
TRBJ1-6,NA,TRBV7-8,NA,TGTGCCAGCAGCTTAGCCGGGGCGGGGGGCAATTCACCCCTCCACTTT,CASSLAGAGGNSPLHF
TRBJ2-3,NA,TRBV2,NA,TGTGCCAGCAGTACCGTCGCGACAGCCACAGATACGCAGTATTTT,CASSTVATATDTQYF
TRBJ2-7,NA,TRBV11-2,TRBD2,TGTGCCAGCAGCTGGGGACTAGCGACATCCTACGAGCAGTACTTC,CASSWGLATSYEQYF
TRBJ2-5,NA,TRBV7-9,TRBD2,TGTGCCAGCAGCCTAGCGGGGGGGCCGGGGACCCAGTACTTC,CASSLAGGPGTQYF
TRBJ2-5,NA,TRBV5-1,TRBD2,TGCGCCAGCAGGGACGGGACTAGCGGGGGCAACTTC,CASRDGTSGGNF
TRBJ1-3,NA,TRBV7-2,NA,TGTGCCAGCAGCTTGGCCGGGGGCTCTGGAAACACCATATATTTT,CASSLAGGSGNTIYF
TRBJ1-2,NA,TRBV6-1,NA,TGTGCCAGCAGTGAAGTGAGTAGGAGGGACTATGGCTACACCTTC,CASSEVSRRDYGYTF
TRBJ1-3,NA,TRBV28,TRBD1,TGTGCCAGCAGTTTCAACAGGGGGCTTGGAAACACCATATATTTT,CASSFNRGLGNTIYF